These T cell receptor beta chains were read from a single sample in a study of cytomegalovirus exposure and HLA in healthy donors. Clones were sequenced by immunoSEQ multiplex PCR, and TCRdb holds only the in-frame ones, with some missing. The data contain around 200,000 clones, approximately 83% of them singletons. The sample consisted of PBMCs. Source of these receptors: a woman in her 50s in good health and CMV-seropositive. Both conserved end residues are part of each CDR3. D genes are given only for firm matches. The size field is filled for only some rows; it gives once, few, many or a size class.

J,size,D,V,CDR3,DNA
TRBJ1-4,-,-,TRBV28,CAIEDGGNEKLFF,TGTGCCATCGAGGACGGAGGTAATGAAAAACTGTTTTTT
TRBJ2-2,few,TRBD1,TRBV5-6,CASSRDSNTGELFF,TGTGCCAGCAGCCGGGACAGTAACACCGGGGAGCTGTTTTTT
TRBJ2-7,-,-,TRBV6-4,CASSYSGHLEQYF,TGTGCCAGCAGTTACTCGGGGCACCTCGAGCAGTACTTC
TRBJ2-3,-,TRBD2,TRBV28,CASSFSSGASGTQYF,TGTGCCAGCAGTTTTTCTAGCGGGGCAAGCGGGACGCAGTATTTT
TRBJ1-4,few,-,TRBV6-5,CASSRGGGFWEKLFF,TGTGCCAGCAGTCGAGGGGGGGGCTTCTGGGAAAAACTGTTTTTT
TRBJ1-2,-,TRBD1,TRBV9,CASSPGQGRNYGYTF,TGTGCCAGCAGCCCTGGACAGGGGCGCAACTATGGCTACACCTTC
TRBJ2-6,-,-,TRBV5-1,CASSGGGSGANVLTF,TGCGCCAGCAGCGGTGGAGGCTCTGGGGCCAACGTCCTGACTTTC
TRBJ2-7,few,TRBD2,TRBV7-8,CASSSREGFSYEQYF,TGTGCCAGCAGCTCCCGGGAGGGCTTCTCCTACGAGCAGTACTTC
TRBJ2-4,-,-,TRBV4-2,CASSHPGENIQYF,TGTGCCAGCAGCCATCCAGGGGAAAACATTCAGTACTTC
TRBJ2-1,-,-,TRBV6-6,CASREPTVSYEQFF,TGTGCCAGCAGAGAACCGACAGTCTCCTATGAGCAGTTCTTC
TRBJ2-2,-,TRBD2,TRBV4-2,CASSQDFPGGAGELFF,TGTGCCAGCAGCCAAGATTTCCCGGGGGGGGCCGGGGAGCTGTTTTTT
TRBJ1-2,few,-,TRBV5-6,CASSLISLNYGYTF,TGTGCCAGCAGCTTGATCTCCCTGAACTATGGCTACACCTTC
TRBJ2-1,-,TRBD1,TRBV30,CAWIGGPAYNEQFF,TGTGCCTGGATAGGGGGCCCGGCTTACAATGAGCAGTTCTTC
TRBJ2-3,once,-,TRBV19,CASSKARNLPDTQYF,TGTGCCAGTAGTAAGGCCAGGAACCTTCCAGATACGCAGTATTTT
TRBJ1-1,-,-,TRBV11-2,CASSLGPEGTEAFF,TGTGCCAGCAGCTTGGGCCCGGAGGGAACTGAAGCTTTCTTT
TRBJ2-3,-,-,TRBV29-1,CSVEGRWGPDTQYF,TGCAGCGTTGAGGGTCGGTGGGGGCCAGATACGCAGTATTTT
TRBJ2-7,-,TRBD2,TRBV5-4,CASSSGTSVYEQYF,TGTGCCAGCAGCTCCGGGACTAGCGTCTACGAGCAGTACTTC
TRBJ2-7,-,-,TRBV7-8,CAGSPDHGGEVGSEQYF,TGTGCCGGCAGCCCAGACCACGGTGGGGAGGTTGGGAGCGAGCAGTACTTC
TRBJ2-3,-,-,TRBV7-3,CASSFQDTQYF,TGTGCCAGCAGCTTCCAAGATACGCAGTATTTT
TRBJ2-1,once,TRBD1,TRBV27,CASSPGTGGVNEQFF,TGTGCCAGCAGTCCAGGGACAGGGGGGGTCAATGAGCAGTTCTTC
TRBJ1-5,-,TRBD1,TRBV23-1,CASSHVIPRGINQPQHF,TGCGCCAGCAGTCATGTCATTCCCAGGGGGATTAATCAGCCCCAGCATTTT
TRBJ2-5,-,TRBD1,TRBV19,CASRLRQGTQETQYF,TGTGCCAGTAGGCTGAGACAGGGGACCCAAGAGACCCAGTACTTC